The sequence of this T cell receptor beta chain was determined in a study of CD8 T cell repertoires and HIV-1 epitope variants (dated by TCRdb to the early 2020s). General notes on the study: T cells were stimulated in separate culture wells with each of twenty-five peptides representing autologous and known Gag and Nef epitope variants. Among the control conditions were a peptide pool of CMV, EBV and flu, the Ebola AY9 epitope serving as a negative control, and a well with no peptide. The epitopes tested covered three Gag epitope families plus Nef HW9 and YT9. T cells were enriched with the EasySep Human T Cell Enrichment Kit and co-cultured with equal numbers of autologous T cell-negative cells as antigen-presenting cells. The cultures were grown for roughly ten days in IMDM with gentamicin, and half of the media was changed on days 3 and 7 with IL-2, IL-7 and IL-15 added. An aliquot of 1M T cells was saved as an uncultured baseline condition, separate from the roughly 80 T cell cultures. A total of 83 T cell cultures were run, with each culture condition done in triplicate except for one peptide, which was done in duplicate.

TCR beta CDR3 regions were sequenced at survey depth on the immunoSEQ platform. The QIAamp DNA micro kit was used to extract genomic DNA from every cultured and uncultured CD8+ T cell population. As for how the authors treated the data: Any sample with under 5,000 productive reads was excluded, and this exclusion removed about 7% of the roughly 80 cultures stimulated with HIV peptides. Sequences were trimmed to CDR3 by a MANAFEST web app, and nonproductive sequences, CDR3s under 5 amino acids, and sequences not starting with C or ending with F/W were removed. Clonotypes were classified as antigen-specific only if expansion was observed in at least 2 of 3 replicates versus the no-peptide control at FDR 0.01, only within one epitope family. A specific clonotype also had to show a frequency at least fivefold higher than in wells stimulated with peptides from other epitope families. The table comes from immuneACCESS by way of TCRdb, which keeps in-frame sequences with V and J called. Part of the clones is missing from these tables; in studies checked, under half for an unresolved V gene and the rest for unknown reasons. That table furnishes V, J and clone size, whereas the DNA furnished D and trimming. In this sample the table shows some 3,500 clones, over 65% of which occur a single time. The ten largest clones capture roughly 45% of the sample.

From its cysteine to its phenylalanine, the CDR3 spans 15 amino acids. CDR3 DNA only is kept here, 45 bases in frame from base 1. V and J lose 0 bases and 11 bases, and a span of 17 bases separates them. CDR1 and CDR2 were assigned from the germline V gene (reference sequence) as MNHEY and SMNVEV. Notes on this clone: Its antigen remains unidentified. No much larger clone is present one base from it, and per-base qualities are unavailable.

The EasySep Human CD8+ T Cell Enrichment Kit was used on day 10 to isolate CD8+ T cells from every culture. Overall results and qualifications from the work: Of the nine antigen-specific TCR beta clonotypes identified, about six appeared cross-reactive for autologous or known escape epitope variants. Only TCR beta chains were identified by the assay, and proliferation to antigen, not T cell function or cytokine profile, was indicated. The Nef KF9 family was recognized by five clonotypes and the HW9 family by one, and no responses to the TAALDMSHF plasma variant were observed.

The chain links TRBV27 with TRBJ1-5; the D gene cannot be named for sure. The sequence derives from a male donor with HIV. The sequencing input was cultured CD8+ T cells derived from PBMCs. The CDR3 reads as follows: CASSLSAGYRGAQHF. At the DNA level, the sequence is TGTGCCAGCAGTTTATCTGCGGGGTACCGCGGAGCCCAGCATTTT.